This is a list of T cell receptor beta chains from one sample in a study of PD-L1 blockade in urothelial cancer. Sequenced by immunoSEQ multiplex PCR; TCRdb stores in-frame clones only, minus some. The data contain about 32,000 clones, 84% of them singletons. The input for sequencing was PBMCs, taken around atezolizumab (anti-PD-L1) treatment. The receptors come from a man in his 60s with urothelial cancer. Each CDR3 is given with its conserved first and last residue. A D gene is named only where the DNA matches it firmly. Clone size is not always given. Where it is, it says once, few, many or a class for expanded clones.

CDR3nt: TGTGCCAGCAGCCCTACAGGGGGCGCCGGCGGGGAGCTGTTTTTT; CDR3aa: CASSPTGGAGGELFF; abundance: .; j_gene: TRBJ2-2; v_gene: TRBV7-9; d_gene: TRBD1
CDR3nt: TGTGCCAGTAGTACCGGGGGGGGCTACACCTTC; CDR3aa: CASSTGGGYTF; abundance: .; j_gene: TRBJ1-2; v_gene: TRBV19; d_gene: .
CDR3nt: TGTGCCAGCAGTTCAGGGCCCCGGGAGAACTATAGCAATCAGCCCCAGCATTTT; CDR3aa: CASSSGPRENYSNQPQHF; abundance: .; j_gene: TRBJ1-5; v_gene: TRBV5-5; d_gene: .
CDR3nt: TGTGCCAGCAGCTTTCCGGGGGTAACAGATGAAAAACTGTTTTTT; CDR3aa: CASSFPGVTDEKLFF; abundance: .; j_gene: TRBJ1-4; v_gene: TRBV7-9; d_gene: .
CDR3nt: TGTGCTAGTAGCAGGGGGCGTAACACCGGGGAGCTGTTTTTT; CDR3aa: CASSRGRNTGELFF; abundance: .; j_gene: TRBJ2-2; v_gene: TRBV12-5; d_gene: TRBD1
CDR3nt: TGTGCCAGCAGCACCTCTAGCGGGAGCACCGGGGAGCTGTTTTTT; CDR3aa: CASSTSSGSTGELFF; abundance: once; j_gene: TRBJ2-2; v_gene: TRBV5-8; d_gene: TRBD2
CDR3nt: TGTGCCAGCAGTTCGACGACAGGGGGGAACACTGAAGCTTTCTTT; CDR3aa: CASSSTTGGNTEAFF; abundance: once; j_gene: TRBJ1-1; v_gene: TRBV6-6; d_gene: TRBD1
CDR3nt: TGTGCCAGCAGTGGGGGACAGGGTGGCTACACCTTC; CDR3aa: CASSGGQGGYTF; abundance: .; j_gene: TRBJ1-2; v_gene: TRBV6-5; d_gene: TRBD1
CDR3nt: TGTGCCAGCAGTGGGGACACAAGCTCCTACGAGCAGTACTTC; CDR3aa: CASSGDTSSYEQYF; abundance: .; j_gene: TRBJ2-7; v_gene: TRBV2; d_gene: .
CDR3nt: TGTGCCAGCACCTGGACTAGCGGAGTTGACAATGAGCAGTTCTTC; CDR3aa: CASTWTSGVDNEQFF; abundance: few; j_gene: TRBJ2-1; v_gene: TRBV7-2; d_gene: TRBD2
CDR3nt: TGTGCCAGCACCGTTAGCGGGAGTTCTTCCGAGCAGTACTTC; CDR3aa: CASTVSGSSSEQYF; abundance: .; j_gene: TRBJ2-7; v_gene: TRBV6-1; d_gene: TRBD2
CDR3nt: TGTGCCTGGGGTCTGGAGGACAGGGGGTACGAGCAGTACTTC; CDR3aa: CAWGLEDRGYEQYF; abundance: .; j_gene: TRBJ2-7; v_gene: TRBV30; d_gene: TRBD1
CDR3nt: TGCGCCAGCAGAGTGGAAGGGGCCTTATACGAGCAGTACTTC; CDR3aa: CASRVEGALYEQYF; abundance: .; j_gene: TRBJ2-7; v_gene: TRBV5-1; d_gene: .
CDR3nt: TGTGCCTGGAATCAGGGTAACTATGGCTACACCTTC; CDR3aa: CAWNQGNYGYTF; abundance: .; j_gene: TRBJ1-2; v_gene: TRBV30; d_gene: .
CDR3nt: TGTGCCAGCAGCCCGACAGGGGGAATTGAAGGCTACACCTTC; CDR3aa: CASSPTGGIEGYTF; abundance: .; j_gene: TRBJ1-2; v_gene: TRBV7-3; d_gene: TRBD1
CDR3nt: TGTGCCAGCAGTGGGGCAGGGGGCAATCAGCCCCAGCATTTT; CDR3aa: CASSGAGGNQPQHF; abundance: .; j_gene: TRBJ1-5; v_gene: TRBV2; d_gene: .
CDR3nt: TGCAGCGGATCGACAGGGGTTGCAGATACGCAGTATTTT; CDR3aa: CSGSTGVADTQYF; abundance: .; j_gene: TRBJ2-3; v_gene: TRBV29-1; d_gene: TRBD1
CDR3nt: TGTGCCAGCAGCCTGGGACAGGGATTGGCCTATGGCTACACCTTC; CDR3aa: CASSLGQGLAYGYTF; abundance: .; j_gene: TRBJ1-2; v_gene: TRBV7-6; d_gene: TRBD1
CDR3nt: TGTGCCAGCAGTGAACGACTAGCGGGCCAAGAGACCCAGTACTTC; CDR3aa: CASSERLAGQETQYF; abundance: once; j_gene: TRBJ2-5; v_gene: TRBV2; d_gene: TRBD2
CDR3nt: TGTGCCAGCAGCGTTTACGGGACAGCTAGCTCTGGGGCCAACGTCCTGACTTTC; CDR3aa: CASSVYGTASSGANVLTF; abundance: .; j_gene: TRBJ2-6; v_gene: TRBV9; d_gene: TRBD1
CDR3nt: TGTGCCAGCAGCCTAAGGAACACCGGGGAGCTGTTTTTT; CDR3aa: CASSLRNTGELFF; abundance: few; j_gene: TRBJ2-2; v_gene: TRBV11-1; d_gene: .
CDR3nt: TGTGCCTGGAGTGACGGAGCGGGGGGCCCGAGCACAGATACGCAGTATTTT; CDR3aa: CAWSDGAGGPSTDTQYF; abundance: .; j_gene: TRBJ2-3; v_gene: TRBV30; d_gene: TRBD2
CDR3nt: TGTGCCAGCAGCAGGGACAGGGGGCTAGTGGAGACCCAGTACTTC; CDR3aa: CASSRDRGLVETQYF; abundance: .; j_gene: TRBJ2-5; v_gene: TRBV7-6; d_gene: TRBD1
CDR3nt: TGTGCCAGCAGCGTTATTCTAGACACTGAAGCTTTCTTT; CDR3aa: CASSVILDTEAFF; abundance: few; j_gene: TRBJ1-1; v_gene: TRBV7-6; d_gene: .
CDR3nt: TGTGCCAGCAGCTTCCCCGGGACAGTTAATGAAAAACTGTTTTTT; CDR3aa: CASSFPGTVNEKLFF; abundance: .; j_gene: TRBJ1-4; v_gene: TRBV9; d_gene: TRBD1
CDR3nt: TGTGCCAGTGGAGACAGGGTCCAAGAGACCCAGTACTTC; CDR3aa: CASGDRVQETQYF; abundance: .; j_gene: TRBJ2-5; v_gene: TRBV7-2; d_gene: TRBD1
CDR3nt: TGTGCCAGCAACAGGGTGGGAAATGAGCAGTTCTTC; CDR3aa: CASNRVGNEQFF; abundance: few; j_gene: TRBJ2-1; v_gene: TRBV6-1; d_gene: .
CDR3nt: TGTGCCAGCTATCCCGGGACAGGGGGCAATCAGCCCCAGCATTTT; CDR3aa: CASYPGTGGNQPQHF; abundance: .; j_gene: TRBJ1-5; v_gene: TRBV6-1; d_gene: TRBD1
CDR3nt: TGTGCCAGCAGCCGCGGAGGGAGTCATAACTATGGCTACACCTTC; CDR3aa: CASSRGGSHNYGYTF; abundance: .; j_gene: TRBJ1-2; v_gene: TRBV7-2; d_gene: .
CDR3nt: TGTGCCAGCAGTGACTCGCGGGGGGCAGATACGCAGTATTTT; CDR3aa: CASSDSRGADTQYF; abundance: few; j_gene: TRBJ2-3; v_gene: TRBV6-4; d_gene: TRBD2
CDR3nt: TGTGCCAGCAGCTTAGAAGGAGGGCTAACTGGAACAGATACGCAGTATTTT; CDR3aa: CASSLEGGLTGTDTQYF; abundance: .; j_gene: TRBJ2-3; v_gene: TRBV5-6; d_gene: .
CDR3nt: TGTGCCAGCAGCACGACATTAAACACTGAAGCTTTCTTT; CDR3aa: CASSTTLNTEAFF; abundance: .; j_gene: TRBJ1-1; v_gene: TRBV5-6; d_gene: .
CDR3nt: TGTGCCAGCAGACCTAGCGGGAGCTCTCCCACCGGGGAGCTGTTTTTT; CDR3aa: CASRPSGSSPTGELFF; abundance: .; j_gene: TRBJ2-2; v_gene: TRBV27; d_gene: TRBD2
CDR3nt: TGCAGCGTTCGAACAGGGGTCGGGGCTGAAGCTTTCTTT; CDR3aa: CSVRTGVGAEAFF; abundance: few; j_gene: TRBJ1-1; v_gene: TRBV29-1; d_gene: TRBD1
CDR3nt: TGTGCCAGCAGCCAAGTGCGAGCGGGGGGTGACTCCTACAATGAGCAGTTCTTC; CDR3aa: CASSQVRAGGDSYNEQFF; abundance: .; j_gene: TRBJ2-1; v_gene: TRBV4-2; d_gene: TRBD2
CDR3nt: TGTGCCAGCAGTGGGGCGAGGGGACAGAACTATGGCTACACCTTC; CDR3aa: CASSGARGQNYGYTF; abundance: .; j_gene: TRBJ1-2; v_gene: TRBV27; d_gene: TRBD1
CDR3nt: TGTGCCAGCAGCTTAAACGTCAGGCCTTCCTACGAGCAGTACTTC; CDR3aa: CASSLNVRPSYEQYF; abundance: .; j_gene: TRBJ2-7; v_gene: TRBV7-9; d_gene: .
CDR3nt: TGTGCCAGCAGCTTGGCCATAATGGGGCAGGGTAGTCAGCCCCAGCATTTT; CDR3aa: CASSLAIMGQGSQPQHF; abundance: once; j_gene: TRBJ1-5; v_gene: TRBV5-8; d_gene: .
CDR3nt: TGTGCCTGGTCGCCCGGCGGCTTGAACACTGAAGCTTTCTTT; CDR3aa: CAWSPGGLNTEAFF; abundance: .; j_gene: TRBJ1-1; v_gene: TRBV30; d_gene: .
CDR3nt: TGTGCCAGCACGGCTAACGACCAGGCCTACGAGCAGTACTTC; CDR3aa: CASTANDQAYEQYF; abundance: .; j_gene: TRBJ2-7; v_gene: TRBV2; d_gene: .
CDR3nt: TGTGCCAGCAGTGGAAGCAGGGCTCAGCCCCAGCATTTT; CDR3aa: CASSGSRAQPQHF; abundance: .; j_gene: TRBJ1-5; v_gene: TRBV6-1; d_gene: .
CDR3nt: TGTGCCAGCCGAGGGTTAGGAGATACGCAGTATTTT; CDR3aa: CASRGLGDTQYF; abundance: few; j_gene: TRBJ2-3; v_gene: TRBV25-1; d_gene: .
CDR3nt: TGTGCCAGCAGCCCCCGAACAAGTAACGAGCAGTACTTC; CDR3aa: CASSPRTSNEQYF; abundance: few; j_gene: TRBJ2-7; v_gene: TRBV7-2; d_gene: .
CDR3nt: TGTGCTAGCAGCCCCGAGGGGGGGGGAGAGACCCAGTACTTC; CDR3aa: CASSPEGGGETQYF; abundance: .; j_gene: TRBJ2-5; v_gene: TRBV7-7; d_gene: .
CDR3nt: TGTGCCAGCAGGGACAGGGGGGATACGCAGTATTTT; CDR3aa: CASRDRGDTQYF; abundance: .; j_gene: TRBJ2-3; v_gene: TRBV2; d_gene: TRBD1
CDR3nt: TGTGCCTGGCGTGGACAGGTGAACACTGAAGCTTTCTTT; CDR3aa: CAWRGQVNTEAFF; abundance: .; j_gene: TRBJ1-1; v_gene: TRBV30; d_gene: TRBD1
CDR3nt: TGTGCCAGCAAAGACATTGAAGCTTTCTTT; CDR3aa: CASKDIEAFF; abundance: .; j_gene: TRBJ1-1; v_gene: TRBV2; d_gene: .
CDR3nt: TGCGCCAGCAGCTTGGGGCAGGGTGACACCGGGGAGCTGTTTTTT; CDR3aa: CASSLGQGDTGELFF; abundance: .; j_gene: TRBJ2-2; v_gene: TRBV5-1; d_gene: .
CDR3nt: TGTGCCAGCAGCGCAGGCTTTCCGAACACCGGGGAGCTGTTTTTT; CDR3aa: CASSAGFPNTGELFF; abundance: few; j_gene: TRBJ2-2; v_gene: TRBV6-4; d_gene: .
CDR3nt: TGTGCCAGCAGCCCGGGACTAGCGGGTATCTACGAGCAGTACTTC; CDR3aa: CASSPGLAGIYEQYF; abundance: .; j_gene: TRBJ2-7; v_gene: TRBV7-9; d_gene: TRBD2
CDR3nt: TGTGCCAGCAGCCCCCCTAGCGGGGGCTATCAAGAGACCCAGTACTTC; CDR3aa: CASSPPSGGYQETQYF; abundance: .; j_gene: TRBJ2-5; v_gene: TRBV5-6; d_gene: TRBD2
CDR3nt: TGTGCCAGCAGTCTGCGGACAGGGGACAGGGGAACGCAGTATTTT; CDR3aa: CASSLRTGDRGTQYF; abundance: .; j_gene: TRBJ2-3; v_gene: TRBV25-1; d_gene: TRBD1
CDR3nt: TGTGCCGGAGGCCCGGGACAAGCGAACTATGGCTACACCTTC; CDR3aa: CAGGPGQANYGYTF; abundance: .; j_gene: TRBJ1-2; v_gene: TRBV6-6; d_gene: .
CDR3nt: TGCGCCAGCAGCTTAAAGCCCCCCGGGACAGACTTCAACTATGGCTACACCTTC; CDR3aa: CASSLKPPGTDFNYGYTF; abundance: .; j_gene: TRBJ1-2; v_gene: TRBV5-1; d_gene: TRBD1
CDR3nt: TGTGCCAGCAGCGCGGACAGAAGCGGCAATGAGCAGTTCTTC; CDR3aa: CASSADRSGNEQFF; abundance: large; j_gene: TRBJ2-1; v_gene: TRBV5-6; d_gene: .
CDR3nt: TGTGCCTGGTCCGAGAGATACGAGCAGTACTTC; CDR3aa: CAWSERYEQYF; abundance: .; j_gene: TRBJ2-7; v_gene: TRBV30; d_gene: .
CDR3nt: TGTGCCAGCAGTGAACTAAGGGGGTTAAATGAGCAGTTCTTC; CDR3aa: CASSELRGLNEQFF; abundance: .; j_gene: TRBJ2-1; v_gene: TRBV2; d_gene: .
CDR3nt: TGTGCCAGCAGACTAGCGGCCACAGATACGCAGTATTTT; CDR3aa: CASRLAATDTQYF; abundance: .; j_gene: TRBJ2-3; v_gene: TRBV28; d_gene: TRBD2
CDR3nt: TGTGCCAGCAGCCCCTACGGGGGGCGCTTAGAAGAGCAGTACTTC; CDR3aa: CASSPYGGRLEEQYF; abundance: .; j_gene: TRBJ2-7; v_gene: TRBV5-6; d_gene: .
CDR3nt: TGTGCCAGCAGTAACCAGTTAGGTGGCGGTGGCTACACCTTC; CDR3aa: CASSNQLGGGGYTF; abundance: .; j_gene: TRBJ1-2; v_gene: TRBV6-4; d_gene: .